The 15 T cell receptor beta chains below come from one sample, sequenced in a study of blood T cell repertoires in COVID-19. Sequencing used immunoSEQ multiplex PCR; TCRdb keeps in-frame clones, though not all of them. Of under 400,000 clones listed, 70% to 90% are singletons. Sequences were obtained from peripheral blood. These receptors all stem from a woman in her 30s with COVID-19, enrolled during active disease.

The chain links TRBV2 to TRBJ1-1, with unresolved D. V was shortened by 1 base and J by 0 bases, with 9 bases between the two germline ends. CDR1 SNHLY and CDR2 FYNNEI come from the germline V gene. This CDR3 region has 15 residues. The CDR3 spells CASSEGAGLNTEAFF. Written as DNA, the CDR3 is TGTGCCAGCAGTGAAGGAGCGGGCCTGAACACTGAAGCTTTCTTT. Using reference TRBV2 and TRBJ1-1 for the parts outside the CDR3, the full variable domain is EPEVTQTPSHQVTQMGQEVILRCVPISNHLYFYWYRQILGQKVEFLVSFYNNEISEKSEIFDDQFSVERPDGSNFTLKIRSTKLEDSAMYFCASSEGAGLNTEAFFGQGTRLTVV.

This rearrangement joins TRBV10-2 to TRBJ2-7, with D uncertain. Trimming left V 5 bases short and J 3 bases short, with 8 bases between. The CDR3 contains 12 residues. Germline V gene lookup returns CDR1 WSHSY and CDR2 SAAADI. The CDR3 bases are TGCGCCAGCAGTACGTACAGCTACGAGCAGTACTTC. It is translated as CASSTYSYEQYF.

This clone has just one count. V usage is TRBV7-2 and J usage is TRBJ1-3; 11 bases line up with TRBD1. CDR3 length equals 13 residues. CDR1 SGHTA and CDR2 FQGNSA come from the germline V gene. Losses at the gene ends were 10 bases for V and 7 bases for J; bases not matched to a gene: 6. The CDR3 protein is CATGQGAWNTIYF. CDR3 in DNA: TGTGCCACCGGACAGGGGGCTTGGAACACCATATATTTT.

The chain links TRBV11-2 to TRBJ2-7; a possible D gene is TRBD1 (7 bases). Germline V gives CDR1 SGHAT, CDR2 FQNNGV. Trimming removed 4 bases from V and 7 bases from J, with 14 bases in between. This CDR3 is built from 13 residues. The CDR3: CASSSEGQPEQYV. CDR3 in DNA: TGTGCCAGCAGCTCGGAGGGACAGCCTGAGCAGTACGTC.

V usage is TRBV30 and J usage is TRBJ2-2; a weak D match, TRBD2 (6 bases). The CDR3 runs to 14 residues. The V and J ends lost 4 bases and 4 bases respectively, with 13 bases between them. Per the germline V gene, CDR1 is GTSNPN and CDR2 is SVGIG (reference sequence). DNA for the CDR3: TGTGCCTGGACTGCGGGGTACGGCACCGGGGAGCTGTTTTTT. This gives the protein CAWTAGYGTGELFF.

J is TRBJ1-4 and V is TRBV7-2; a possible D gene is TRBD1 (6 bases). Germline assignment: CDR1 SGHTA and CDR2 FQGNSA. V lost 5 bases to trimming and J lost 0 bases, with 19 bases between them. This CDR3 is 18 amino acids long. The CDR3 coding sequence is TGTGCCAGCAGCCAACTTTGGGTCGCAGGGGCAACTAATGAAAAACTGTTTTTT. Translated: CASSQLWVAGATNEKLFF.

Here the CDR3 reads CASSMGQANTEAFF. The CDR3 DNA sequence: TGTGCCAGTAGTATGGGACAGGCGAACACTGAAGCTTTCTTT. This chain connects TRBV19 to TRBJ1-1; 8 nucleotides line up with TRBD1. The CDR3 has 14 residues. With 3 bases clipped from V and 1 base from J, the junction kept 1 base outside the gene matches. In germline, CDR1 is LNHDA, CDR2 SQIVND (reference sequence). Complete variable domain (other parts from reference TRBV19 and TRBJ1-1): DGGITQSPKYLFRKEGQNVTLSCEQNLNHDAMYWYRQDPGQGLRLIYYSQIVNDFQKGDIAEGYSVSREKKESFPLTVTSAQKNPTAFYLCASSMGQANTEAFFGQGTRLTVV.

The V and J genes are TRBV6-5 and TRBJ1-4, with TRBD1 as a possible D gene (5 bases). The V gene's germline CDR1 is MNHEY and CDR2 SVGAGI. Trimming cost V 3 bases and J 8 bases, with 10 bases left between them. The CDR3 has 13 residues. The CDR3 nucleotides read TGTGCCAGCAGTTATTATAGGGGAGAAAAACTGTTTTTT. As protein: CASSYYRGEKLFF.

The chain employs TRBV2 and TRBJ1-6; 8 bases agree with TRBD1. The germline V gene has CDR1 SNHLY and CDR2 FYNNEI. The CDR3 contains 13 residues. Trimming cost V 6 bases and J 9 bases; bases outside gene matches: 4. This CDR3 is CASRGTGFSPLHF. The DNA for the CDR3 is TGTGCCAGCAGGGGGACAGGTTTTTCACCCCTCCACTTT.

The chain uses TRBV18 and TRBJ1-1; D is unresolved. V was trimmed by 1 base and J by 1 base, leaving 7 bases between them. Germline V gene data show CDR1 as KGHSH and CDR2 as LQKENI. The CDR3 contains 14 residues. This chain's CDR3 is CASSPQTGNTEAFF. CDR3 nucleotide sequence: TGTGCCAGCTCACCACAGACGGGGAACACTGAAGCTTTCTTT.

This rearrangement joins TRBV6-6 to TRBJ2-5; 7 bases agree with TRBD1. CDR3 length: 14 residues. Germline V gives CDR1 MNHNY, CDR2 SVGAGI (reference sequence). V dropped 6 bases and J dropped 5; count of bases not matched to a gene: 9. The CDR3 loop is CASRGDEGQETQYF. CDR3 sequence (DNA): TGTGCCAGCAGAGGGGACGAGGGACAGGAGACCCAGTACTTC.

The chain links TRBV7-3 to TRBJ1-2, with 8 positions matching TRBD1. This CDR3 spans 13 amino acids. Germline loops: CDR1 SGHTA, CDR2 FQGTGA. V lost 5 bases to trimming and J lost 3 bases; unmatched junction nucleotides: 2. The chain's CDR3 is CASSQTGDYGYTF. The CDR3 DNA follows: TGTGCCAGCAGCCAGACAGGGGACTATGGCTACACCTTC.

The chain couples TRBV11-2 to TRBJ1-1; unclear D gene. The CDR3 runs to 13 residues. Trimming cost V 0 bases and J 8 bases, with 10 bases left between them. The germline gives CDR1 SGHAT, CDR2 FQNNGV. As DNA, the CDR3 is TGTGCCAGCAGCTTAGATCGGAGCTCAGAAGCTTTCTTT. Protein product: CASSLDRSSEAFF.

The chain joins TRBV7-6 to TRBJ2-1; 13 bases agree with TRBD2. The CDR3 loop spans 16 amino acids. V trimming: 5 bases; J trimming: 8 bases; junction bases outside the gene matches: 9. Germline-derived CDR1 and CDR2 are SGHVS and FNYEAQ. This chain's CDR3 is CASSPRLAGGPDEQFF. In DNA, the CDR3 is TGTGCCAGCAGCCCAAGACTAGCGGGGGGCCCAGATGAGCAGTTCTTC.

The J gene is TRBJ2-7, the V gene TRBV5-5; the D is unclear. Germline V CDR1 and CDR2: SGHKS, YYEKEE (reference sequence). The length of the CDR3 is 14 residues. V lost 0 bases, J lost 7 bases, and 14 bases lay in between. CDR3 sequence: CASSLGPQALEQYV. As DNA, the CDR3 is TGTGCCAGCAGCTTGGGTCCCCAGGCCTTAGAGCAGTACGTC.